The sequence of this T cell receptor beta chain was determined in a study of T-cell memory formation after mild COVID-19. Study information: Among the donors, TCR clusters were largely specific to each donor.

TCRdb recomputed calls from the 5' RACE reads with MiXCR, one row per CDR3 protein. Seen here are around 310,000 distinct CDR3 sequences, around a fifth observed once, and the top ten hold about 21%. The germline CDR1 and CDR2 sequences are SGHRS and YFSETQ. J was trimmed by 6 bases and V by 3 bases; bases with no gene match: 12. This CDR3 is built from 16 residues. In this sample, this clonotype turned up a few times. The sequenced material came from PBMCs or a T cell subset sorted from them (not recorded which). The J gene is TRBJ1-2, the V gene TRBV5-1; 9 nucleotides agree with TRBD1. The receptor was isolated from a man between 18 and 35 years old who had mild COVID-19 (a few samples of this study predate the infection). Cell type and time point are not known. CDR3 bases: TGCGCCAGCAGCTCACGGACAGGGGAAATCGCCAATGGCTACACCTTC. Its translation is CASSSRTGEIANGYTF.